A single sample is the source of the 24 T cell receptor beta chains below, sequenced in a study of T cells after yellow fever vaccination. TCRdb redid the calling of the 5' RACE reads with MiXCR, one entry per CDR3 protein. The sample includes about 260,000 distinct CDR3 sequences, roughly 5.6% of them seen just once. This specimen consisted of CD4+ T cells sorted from PBMCs, obtained on the day of the yellow fever booster vaccination. These TCRs come from a man between 18 and 35 years old who received the YFV17D yellow fever vaccine.

This clonotype was found many times. V usage is TRBV5-4 and J usage is TRBJ2-3; 9 positions agree with TRBD2. Germline-derived CDR1 and CDR2 are SGHNT and YYREEE (reference sequence). With 5 bases clipped from V and 2 bases from J, the junction kept 6 bases outside the gene matches. The CDR3 extends over 15 amino acids. In DNA, the CDR3 is TGTGCCAGCAGTCGACTAGCGGACTCCACAGATACGCAGTATTTT. Translating it yields CASSRLADSTDTQYF.

The V and J genes are TRBV4-3 and TRBJ1-2, with D unclear. V dropped 0 bases and J dropped 4 bases, with 9 bases sitting between them. Germline V gene sequence: CDR1 LGHNA, CDR2 YSLEER. This CDR3 contains 14 residues. The DNA of the CDR3 is TGCGCCAGCAGCCAAGATAGGCCCCCCTATGGCTACACCTTC. Protein product: CASSQDRPPYGYTF.

This clonotype was seen a few times. The chain couples TRBV12-3 or TRBV12-4 to TRBJ2-1; D is possibly TRBD1 (5 bases). The CDR3 consists of 13 residues. The germline V and J ends were trimmed by 3 bases and 16 bases, with 19 bases remaining between them. Written as DNA, the CDR3 is TGTGCCAGCAGTTTTGGCCAAGGACAAGGAAATTTCTTC. Encoded protein: CASSFGQGQGNFF.

The chain recombines TRBV7-2 with TRBJ2-5, with D unclear. Germline loops: CDR1 SGHTA, CDR2 FQGNSA. The CDR3 covers 15 residues. V lost 6 bases and J lost 1, with 15 bases in between. CDR3: CASSLWMGVQETQYF. CDR3 sequence (DNA): TGTGCCAGCAGTTTGTGGATGGGCGTCCAAGAGACCCAGTACTTC.

This clonotype has just a few counts. V is TRBV6-1 and J is TRBJ1-4, with TRBD1 as a possible D gene (6 bases). Trimming removed 7 bases at V and 8 bases at J, with 17 bases between. CDR3 size: 14 residues. The germline V gene has CDR1 MNHNS and CDR2 SASEGT. CDR3 nucleotide sequence: TGTGCCAGCATCTCCTCGGACAGCCGAGAAAAACTGTTTTTT. Amino acids: CASISSDSREKLFF.

The chain is built from TRBV5-5 and TRBJ2-5, with no clear D. The CDR3 has 12 amino acids. V was shortened by 1 base and J by 5 bases, with 6 bases between the two germline ends. CDR1 is SGHKS and CDR2 is YYEKEE in the germline V gene (reference sequence). CDR3 loop: CASSLLHETQYF. The CDR3 DNA reads TGTGCCAGCAGCTTGCTACATGAGACCCAGTACTTC.

This clonotype came up many times. The genes are TRBV9 and TRBJ2-3; D is undetermined. The V gene lost 0 bases and the J gene lost 3 bases, with 2 bases spanning the gap. The CDR3 is made up of 12 amino acids. The germline gives CDR1 SGDLS, CDR2 YYNGEE. The CDR3 protein is CASSVGTDTQYF. The DNA for the CDR3 is TGTGCCAGCAGCGTAGGGACAGATACGCAGTATTTT.

This clonotype was seen at least ten times. The CDR3 bases are TGTGCCAGTAGTCGAGCCGGGGAGCTGTTTTTT. Translated, it gives CASSRAGELFF. V gene TRBV19 combines with J gene TRBJ2-2; D unclear. This CDR3 has 11 amino acids. V dropped 5 bases and J dropped 6 bases, with 4 bases sitting between them. Germline loops: CDR1 LNHDA, CDR2 SQIVND (reference sequence).

The sample holds a few counts of this clonotype. The chain joins TRBV2 to TRBJ2-3; 9 nucleotides agree with TRBD2. The CDR3 sequence is 14 residues long. CDR1 and CDR2 (germline): SNHLY, FYNNEI. V shed 8 bases and J 3 bases; nucleotides not matched to a gene: 6. The CDR3 here is CASLRTSVTDTQYF. In nucleotides, the CDR3 is TGTGCCAGCTTACGGACTAGCGTTACAGATACGCAGTATTTT.

The sample holds a few counts of this clonotype. This chain connects TRBV5-1 to TRBJ1-1; 7 bases agree with TRBD1. The V gene end was trimmed by 0 bases and the J gene end by 3 bases; junction bases not matched to a gene: 5. In germline, CDR1 is SGHRS, CDR2 YFSETQ. CDR3 length: 15 amino acids. CDR3 region: CASSLDPGGYTEAFF. The CDR3 coding sequence is TGCGCCAGCAGCTTGGATCCAGGGGGATACACTGAAGCTTTCTTT.

This clonotype occurred a few times. The chain carries TRBV29-1 and TRBJ1-5; 8 nucleotides line up with TRBD1. The CDR3 length is 12 residues. Looked up from germline, CDR1 is SQVTM and CDR2 is ANQGSEA. Trimming took 5 bases from V and 6 from J; bases not matched to a gene: 3. CDR3 amino acids: CSVQGAGQPQHF. The CDR3 nucleotides read TGCAGCGTTCAGGGGGCGGGTCAGCCCCAGCATTTT. Full variable domain (rest looked up from reference TRBV29-1 and TRBJ1-5): SAVISQKPSRDICQRGTSLTIQCQVDSQVTMMFWYRQQPGQSLTLIATANQGSEATYESGFVIDKFPISRPNLTFSTLTVSNMSPEDSSIYLCSVQGAGQPQHFGDGTRLSIL.

The V call is TRBV5-1, the J call TRBJ1-2; tentatively, D is TRBD1 (5 bases). This CDR3 is built from 14 residues. Germline loops: CDR1 SGHRS, CDR2 YFSETQ. With 0 bases removed from V and 8 bases from J, the gap between germline ends came to 14 bases. In DNA form, the CDR3 reads TGCGCCAGCAGCTTGGGCGAGGCAGGGAGAGGCTACACCTTC. Its protein is CASSLGEAGRGYTF. The full variable domain, completed using reference TRBV5-1 and TRBJ1-2, is KAGVTQTPRYLIKTRGQQVTLSCSPISGHRSVSWYQQTPGQGLQFLFEYFSETQRNKGNFPGRFSGRQFSNSRSEMNVSTLELGDSALYLCASSLGEAGRGYTFGSGTRLTVV.

This clonotype was seen a few times. The chain recombines TRBV29-1 with TRBJ2-7, with TRBD1 as a possible D gene (5 bases). The CDR3 length is 11 residues. Trimming took off 7 bases at V and 5 bases at J, with 12 bases between the two ends. The V gene's germline CDR1 is SQVTM and CDR2 ANQGSEA. The CDR3 DNA reads as TGCAGCGCCTCCAGGGTCGACGAGCAGTACTTC. It is translated as CSASRVDEQYF.

J is TRBJ2-1 and V is TRBV11-1, with 7 bases that match TRBD1. The V segment lost 5 bases and the J segment 6 bases; nucleotides outside the gene matches: 7. The CDR3 extends over 14 amino acids. Germline CDR1 is SGHAT and CDR2 is FQDESV (reference sequence). The CDR3 DNA reads TGTGCCAGCAGCGGTTGGACAGGACCCAATGAGCAGTTCTTC. Protein product: CASSGWTGPNEQFF.

This clonotype came up a few times. The gene calls are TRBV7-2 and TRBJ2-7, with TRBD2 as a possible D gene (7 bases). V lost 1 base and J lost 7, with 14 bases in between. The CDR3 is 14 residues long. Germline CDR1 and CDR2: SGHTA and FQGNSA. CDR3: CASSLVWGGQEQYF. The CDR3 nucleotides read TGTGCCAGCAGCTTAGTTTGGGGGGGGCAGGAGCAGTACTTC. The complete variable domain, with remaining parts taken from reference TRBV7-2 and TRBJ2-7, reads GAGVSQSPSNKVTEKGKDVELRCDPISGHTALYWYRQSLGQGLEFLIYFQGNSAPDKSGLPSDRFSAERTGGSVSTLTIQRTQQEDSAVYLCASSLVWGGQEQYFGPGTRLTVT.

The genes are TRBV29-1 and TRBJ2-5; D is ambiguous. Germline V gene lookup returns CDR1 SQVTM and CDR2 ANQGSEA. Trimming took off 7 bases at V and 5 bases at J, with 11 bases between the two ends. This CDR3 has 11 amino acids. The CDR3 bases are TGCAGCGCCGGACCCCCGGAGACCCAGTACTTC. This codes for CSAGPPETQYF.

This clonotype was counted a few times. The chain recombines TRBV5-1 with TRBJ1-5, with D uncertain. CDR3 length equals 13 residues. With 4 bases removed from V and 7 bases from J, the gap between germline ends came to 12 bases. Germline loops: CDR1 SGHRS, CDR2 YFSETQ. The CDR3 loop is CASSGWPGQPQHF. CDR3 in DNA: TGCGCCAGCAGCGGGTGGCCGGGGCAGCCCCAGCATTTT.

The chain combines TRBV5-1 with TRBJ2-5; 9 positions match TRBD1. The CDR3 totals 17 residues. Germline V CDR1 and CDR2: SGHRS, YFSETQ. V was pared by 4 bases and J by 6 bases, with 16 bases of the junction left unmatched. CDR3 DNA: TGCGCCAGCAGCCCACGCCGACAGGGGGGGTCTTCGAAGACCCAGTACTTC. Translating it yields CASSPRRQGGSSKTQYF.

This chain uses TRBV20-1 with TRBJ1-5; D is undetermined. The CDR3 loop spans 13 amino acids. In germline, CDR1 is DFQATT, CDR2 SNEGSKA (reference sequence). V dropped 4 bases and J dropped 0 bases, with 7 bases sitting between them. Here the CDR3 reads CSAIRGSNQPQHF. CDR3 nucleotides: TGCAGTGCTATACGAGGTAGCAATCAGCCCCAGCATTTT.

This chain joins TRBV3-1 and TRBJ2-1; D unclear. CDR3 length: 16 residues. V was trimmed by 3 bases and J by 4 bases, leaving 16 bases between them. CDR1 is LGHDT and CDR2 is YNNKEL in the germline V gene (reference sequence). This CDR3 is CASSHGRGFRYNEQFF. CDR3 DNA: TGTGCCAGCAGCCACGGTCGAGGATTCCGATACAATGAGCAGTTCTTC.

This clonotype was seen a handful of times. The gene calls are TRBV7-9 and TRBJ1-2, with a tentative D call TRBD1 (5 bases). The CDR3 is made up of 15 amino acids. Trimming shortened V by 5 bases and J by 5 bases, and 18 bases separated the two germline ends. The germline V gene has CDR1 SEHNR and CDR2 FQNEAQ (reference sequence). The chain's CDR3 is CASSRPGRNPYGYTF. The CDR3 coding sequence is TGTGCCAGCAGCCGTCCGGGACGCAACCCATATGGCTACACCTTC.

This clonotype was observed a handful of times. The rearrangement links TRBV9 to TRBJ2-5; 7 bases are shared with TRBD1. The length of the CDR3 is 17 residues. J lost 2 bases, V lost 3 bases, and 13 bases had no gene match. Germline CDR1 SGDLS, CDR2 YYNGEE. The DNA for the CDR3 is TGTGCCAGCAGCGACCCCAGGGGACAGCGCAATCAAGAGACCCAGTACTTC. Protein product: CASSDPRGQRNQETQYF.

This clonotype was seen only a few times. The CDR3: CASSPGGQYEQYV. In DNA form, the CDR3 reads TGTGCCAGCTCACCGGGAGGTCAGTACGAGCAGTACGTC. The chain uses TRBV18 and TRBJ2-7; a possible D gene is TRBD2 (6 bases). CDR3 length equals 13 residues. Trimming took 3 bases from V and 4 from J, leaving 10 bases between them. The germline gives CDR1 KGHSH, CDR2 LQKENI.

This clonotype has ten or more counts. V is TRBV7-2 and J is TRBJ2-4; 7 bases line up with TRBD1. Per germline, CDR1 SGHTA and CDR2 FQGNSA. The CDR3 has 15 amino acids. The junction had 6 bases not matched to a gene; V was cut back by 5 bases and J by 2 bases. CDR3 amino acids: CASSLGGSTKNIQYF. The CDR3 coding sequence is TGTGCCAGCAGCCTAGGGGGCAGTACCAAAAACATTCAGTACTTC.